This TCR beta chain was identified in a study of cytomegalovirus exposure and HLA in healthy donors. The length of the CDR3 is 17 residues. J lost 3 bases, V lost 1 base, and 9 bases had no gene match. In germline, CDR1 is SGHRS, CDR2 YFSETQ. Study conclusions and caveats: The tendency of first-cohort TCR clusters to co-occur in the 120 or so validation repertoires emerged from a later analysis. Among TCR sequences, most were rare, though some public TCRs appeared in many donors. Published work reported that the classifier diagnosed cytomegalovirus status with high specificity and sensitivity.

The method was immunoSEQ multiplex PCR; TCRdb's version includes in-frame clones alone and lacks a portion of them. The table has 200,000 to 250,000 clones, about 86% seen once. This clone was seen just once. Its antigen is unknown. The TCR was taken from a woman under 30 in good health and CMV-seronegative. This chain connects TRBV5-1 to TRBJ2-3; 9 bases agree with TRBD2. Sequenced material: PBMCs. The CDR3 is CASSLMTSGVGTDTQYF. CDR3 nucleotides: TGCGCCAGCAGCTTGATGACTAGCGGAGTGGGGACAGATACGCAGTATTTT.